This record concerns one TCR beta chain sequence. The record originates from a study of T cells in localized non-small cell lung cancer. The CDR3 totals 17 residues. V was clipped by 2 bases and J by 5 bases, with 21 bases between them. Germline V gene data show CDR1 as SNHLY and CDR2 as FYNNEI. The repertoire was sequenced with immunoSEQ multiplex PCR; TCRdb's copy has only in-frame clones and lacks some. The table has around 140,000 clones, around 90% seen once. The chain recombines TRBV2 with TRBJ2-5; no clear D gene. This clonotype originated in a female donor older than 55 with stage I lung adenocarcinoma. The sample in question was peripheral blood, obtained before any cancer treatment. CDR3 loop: CASSERVSPTGAETQYF. The CDR3 DNA follows: TGTGCCAGCAGTGAAAGGGTCTCCCCGACCGGAGCGGAGACCCAGTACTTC.